One sample yielded the 21 T cell receptor beta chains listed below, sequenced in a study of blood T cell repertoires in COVID-19. Assay: immunoSEQ multiplex PCR; the TCRdb copy retains only in-frame clones and omits some. The profile shows fewer than 95,000 clones, about 91% of them singletons. What was sequenced was peripheral blood. The receptors stem from a woman older than 75 with acute or convalescent COVID-19.

The genes are TRBV15 and TRBJ1-2; TRBD1 matches at 10 bases. The junction had 6 bases not matched to a gene; V was cut back by 8 bases and J by 9 bases. Germline CDR1 is LNHNV and CDR2 is YYDKDF (reference sequence). The CDR3 totals 12 residues. The CDR3: CATSDRGRSYTF. Written as DNA, the CDR3 is TGTGCCACCTCTGACAGGGGGCGTAGCTACACCTTC.

The gene calls are TRBV19 and TRBJ2-7, with 9 bases fitting TRBD1. Germline assignment: CDR1 LNHDA and CDR2 SQIVND (reference sequence). This CDR3 region has 16 residues. V dropped 1 base and J dropped 3; count of bases not matched to a gene: 7. The CDR3 loop is CASSIARGTGIYEQYF. The CDR3, as DNA: TGTGCCAGTAGTATAGCTCGGGGGACAGGGATCTACGAGCAGTACTTC. Full variable domain (outside the CDR3, taken from reference TRBV19 and TRBJ2-7): DGGITQSPKYLFRKEGQNVTLSCEQNLNHDAMYWYRQDPGQGLRLIYYSQIVNDFQKGDIAEGYSVSREKKESFPLTVTSAQKNPTAFYLCASSIARGTGIYEQYFGPGTRLTVT.

This chain connects TRBV11-3 to TRBJ2-7, with 11 bases aligning to TRBD1. This CDR3 has 13 residues. J was trimmed by 6 bases and V by 4 bases; bases with no gene match: 2. CDR1 is SGHNT, CDR2 YENEEA, per germline. In DNA, the CDR3 is TGTGCCAGCAGCTCAGGACAGGGGGCCGAGCAGTACTTC. Protein: CASSSGQGAEQYF.

This rearrangement joins TRBV19 to TRBJ2-1, with a possible D match to TRBD2 (5 bases). The V gene lost 7 bases and the J gene lost 4 bases, with 11 bases spanning the gap. This CDR3 is 13 amino acids long. Per germline, CDR1 LNHDA and CDR2 SQIVND (reference sequence). CDR3 in DNA: TGTGCCAGTATGAGGGCAGGTTACAATGAGCAGTTCTTC. Its translation: CASMRAGYNEQFF.

V and J are TRBV19 and TRBJ2-7; 10 bases are a match to TRBD1. Unmatched junction bases numbered 5, after V lost 3 bases and J lost 6 bases. Looked up from germline, CDR1 is LNHDA and CDR2 is SQIVND (reference sequence). This CDR3 spans 14 amino acids. The DNA of the CDR3 is TGTGCCAGTAGTATTAGAGGACAGGGGGGCGAGCAGTACTTC. It specifies CASSIRGQGGEQYF.

The chain combines TRBV29-1 with TRBJ1-1; D is perhaps TRBD1 (6 bases). Trimming took 8 bases from V and 7 from J, leaving 11 bases between them. Germline V gives CDR1 SQVTM, CDR2 ANQGSEA. This CDR3 has 10 amino acids. CDR3 loop: CSSGQLEAFF. CDR3 coding DNA: TGCAGCTCAGGACAGCTTGAAGCTTTCTTT.

This clone was seen a few times. The CDR3 loop reads CASGLTTTGNTIYF. Here the CDR3 DNA reads TGTGCTAGTGGTTTGACCACAACTGGAAACACCATATATTTT. The chain recombines TRBV12-5 with TRBJ1-3, with D unresolved. Germline V gives CDR1 LGHNT, CDR2 FRNRAP. Trimming shortened V by 2 bases and J by 2 bases, and 7 bases separated the two germline ends. CDR3 size: 14 residues.

This sequence joins TRBV5-6 and TRBJ1-1; unclear D gene. Germline V CDR1 and CDR2: SGHDT, YYEEEE. The CDR3 is made up of 14 amino acids. The V and J ends lost 1 base and 0 bases respectively, with 7 bases between them. CDR3 DNA: TGTGCCAGCAGCTTGCCCCTCCTGAACACTGAAGCTTTCTTT. It codes for CASSLPLLNTEAFF.

The chain recombines TRBV5-1 with TRBJ1-4; D is possibly TRBD1 (6 bases). Germline V gene sequence: CDR1 SGHRS, CDR2 YFSETQ. The CDR3 runs 15 residues. V lost 0 bases to trimming and J lost 8 bases, with 14 bases between them. CDR3: CASSLVAGAGEKLFF. CDR3 DNA sequence: TGCGCCAGCAGCTTGGTGGCGGGGGCAGGAGAAAAACTGTTTTTT.

This clone was recorded once. J is TRBJ2-1 and V is TRBV7-9; 7 bases are shared with TRBD1. The CDR3 covers 15 residues. The V and J ends lost 8 bases and 6 bases, in that order; junction bases with no gene match: 13. CDR1 and CDR2 (germline): SEHNR, FQNEAQ (reference sequence). The CDR3 region is CASQTGKVSSNEQFF. The CDR3 DNA sequence: TGTGCCAGCCAGACAGGGAAGGTATCTAGCAATGAGCAGTTCTTC. Variable domain in full (rest from reference TRBV7-9 and TRBJ2-1): DTGVSQNPRHKITKRGQNVTFRCDPISEHNRLYWYRQTLGQGPEFLTYFQNEAQLEKSRLLSDRFSAERPKGSFSTLEIQRTEQGDSAMYLCASQTGKVSSNEQFFGPGTRLTVL.

The chain has TRBV5-8 and TRBJ2-2; no reliable D call. The CDR3 extends over 15 amino acids. Trimming left V 1 base short and J 3 bases short, with 10 bases between. Germline-derived CDR1 and CDR2 are SGHTS and YDEGEE. CDR3 sequence reads: CASSLSVLDTGELFF. CDR3 nucleotides: TGTGCCAGCAGCTTGTCGGTATTGGACACCGGGGAGCTGTTTTTT.

The rearrangement links TRBV6-2 or TRBV6-3 to TRBJ1-1, with D unresolved. Germline V gene data show CDR1 as MNHEY and CDR2 as SVGEGT. This CDR3 is built from 13 residues. The V end was cut by 3 bases, the J end by 0 bases, with 5 bases between. CDR3 sequence (DNA): TGTGCCAGCAGTTATAGAGTGAACACTGAAGCTTTCTTT. Its protein product is CASSYRVNTEAFF.

This clone was seen a few times. CDR3 in DNA: TGTGCCAGCAGCCGCGGACAGGGGCCATACACTGAAGCTTTCTTT. Translating gives CASSRGQGPYTEAFF. The chain employs TRBV5-6 and TRBJ1-1; 9 bases are a match to TRBD1. Germline CDR1 is SGHDT and CDR2 is YYEEEE. V trimming: 4 bases; J trimming: 3 bases; junction bases outside the gene matches: 7. The length of the CDR3 is 15 residues.

J is TRBJ2-7 and V is TRBV5-5; 7 bases are a match to TRBD2. The length of the CDR3 is 15 residues. Trimming cost V 0 bases and J 6 bases; bases outside gene matches: 9. The germline gives CDR1 SGHKS, CDR2 YYEKEE (reference sequence). The CDR3 region has the DNA TGTGCCAGCAGCTTGGCCGCGGGAGAAGTAGGCGAGCAGTACTTC. Residues: CASSLAAGEVGEQYF.

The rearrangement joins TRBV19 to TRBJ2-3; D gene unclear. The V end lost 10 bases, the J end lost 6 bases, and 17 bases lay between the germline ends. This CDR3 comprises 13 residues. Per the germline V gene, CDR1 is LNHDA and CDR2 is SQIVND (reference sequence). The CDR3 loop is CATLLRGSDTQYF. For the CDR3, the DNA is TGTGCCACCCTCCTGAGAGGATCGGATACGCAGTATTTT.

The gene calls are TRBV19 and TRBJ2-2; a possible D gene is TRBD2 (5 bases). Germline V gene data show CDR1 as LNHDA and CDR2 as SQIVND (reference sequence). This CDR3 spans 14 amino acids. V lost 4 bases and J 3 bases, leaving 9 bases between the germline ends. The CDR3 DNA reads as TGTGCCAGTAGTACTAGCTCATACACCGGGGAGCTGTTTTTT. It yields the protein CASSTSSYTGELFF.

CDR3 DNA sequence: TGTGCCAGCAGGGGAGACAGGTATCAGCCCCAGCATTTT. As protein: CASRGDRYQPQHF. The chain couples TRBV6-6 to TRBJ1-5, with TRBD1 as a possible D gene (6 bases). V lost 6 bases and J 5 bases, leaving 11 bases between the germline ends. From germline, CDR1 is MNHNY and CDR2 SVGAGI (reference sequence). The CDR3 sequence is 13 residues long.

The J gene is TRBJ2-7, the V gene TRBV15; D remains ambiguous. Germline CDR1 is LNHNV and CDR2 is YYDKDF (reference sequence). The CDR3 runs to 13 residues. V lost 0 bases, J lost 3 bases, and 6 bases lay in between. The CDR3 here is CATSRDSVYEQYF. The DNA for the CDR3 is TGTGCCACCAGCAGAGATTCAGTCTACGAGCAGTACTTC.

The chain carries TRBV9 and TRBJ1-2; possible D gene TRBD1, 6 bases. This CDR3 spans 15 amino acids. Germline values: CDR1 SGDLS, CDR2 YYNGEE. Trimming took off 0 bases at V and 3 bases at J, with 12 bases between the two ends. The CDR3 DNA is TGTGCCAGCAGCGTAGGTTGGGGGCTAGACTATGGCTACACCTTC. This translates into CASSVGWGLDYGYTF.

The chain employs TRBV27 and TRBJ1-4; D possibly corresponds to TRBD1 (6 bases). Between the trimmed V and J ends, which lost 6 bases and 10 bases, there was a span of 15 bases. This CDR3 spans 13 amino acids. In germline, CDR1 is MNHEY, CDR2 SMNVEV (reference sequence). CDR3 nucleotide sequence: TGTGCCAGCAGACGATCAGGGGAAGGAAAACTGTTTTTT. Amino acids: CASRRSGEGKLFF. The whole variable domain, filled in from reference TRBV27 and TRBJ1-4, reads EAQVTQNPRYLITVTGKKLTVTCSQNMNHEYMSWYRQDPGLGLRQIYYSMNVEVTDKGDVPEGYKVSRKEKRNFPLILESPSPNQTSLYFCASRRSGEGKLFFGSGTQLSVL.

The CDR3 nucleotides read TGTGCCAGCAGCCAAGATATTCGTTGGGCTGAGCAGTTCTTC. Residues: CASSQDIRWAEQFF. The chain combines TRBV3-1 (or the pseudogene TRBV3-2) with TRBJ2-1; D ambiguous. Germline V gene lookup returns CDR1 LGHDT and CDR2 YNNKEL (reference sequence). Trimming removed 0 bases from V and 9 bases from J, with 12 bases in between. The length of the CDR3 is 14 residues.